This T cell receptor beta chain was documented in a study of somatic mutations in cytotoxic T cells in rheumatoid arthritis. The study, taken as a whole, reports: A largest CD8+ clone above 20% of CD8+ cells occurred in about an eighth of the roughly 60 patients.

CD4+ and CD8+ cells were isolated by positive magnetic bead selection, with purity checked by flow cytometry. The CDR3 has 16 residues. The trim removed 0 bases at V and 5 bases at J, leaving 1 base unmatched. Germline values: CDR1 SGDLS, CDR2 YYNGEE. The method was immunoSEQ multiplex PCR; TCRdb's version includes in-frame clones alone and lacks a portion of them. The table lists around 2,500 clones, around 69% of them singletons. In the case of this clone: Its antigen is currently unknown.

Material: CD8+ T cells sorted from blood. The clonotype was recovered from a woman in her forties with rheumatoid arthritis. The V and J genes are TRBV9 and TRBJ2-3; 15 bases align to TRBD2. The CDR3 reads CASSVGTSGRGDTQYF. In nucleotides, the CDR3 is TGTGCCAGCAGCGTAGGGACTAGCGGGAGGGGAGATACGCAGTATTTT.